This T cell receptor beta chain was retrieved from a study of cytomegalovirus exposure and HLA in healthy donors. Study-wide points: Within an earlier analysis, most TCR beta V segments proved productive either about 87% or about 30% of the time. The study recorded over 150 TCR beta chains that were cytomegalovirus-associated. As a later analysis showed, a missense DCLRE1C variant was linked to trimming of TCR beta V- and J-genes.

V lost 1 base, J lost 9 bases, and 8 bases stayed unmatched. The CDR3 runs 15 residues. In germline, CDR1 is MGHRA, CDR2 YSYEKL. With 60 Vbeta and 13 Jbeta primers, the PCR was carried out. Authors' analysis steps: In a later analysis, of tens of millions of unique beta chains, about 12 million appeared in at least two donors. Clones were sequenced by immunoSEQ multiplex PCR, and TCRdb holds only the in-frame ones, with some missing. V and J calls and clone size come straight from that table; D and trimming were deduced from the DNA. The sample lists approximately 140,000 clones, 70% to 80% occurring once. A single count supports this clone. Its specificity is not known.

Sample: PBMCs. The J gene is TRBJ2-1, the V gene TRBV4-1, with 8 bases lining up with TRBD2. This receptor was obtained from a human donor in good health. This CDR3 reads CASSQVSSGGSEQFF. The CDR3 nucleotides are TGCGCCAGCAGCCAAGTGAGCTCGGGGGGGAGTGAGCAGTTCTTC.